This TCR beta chain was recovered during a study of cytomegalovirus exposure and HLA in healthy donors. This clone showed up just once. Sequencing used immunoSEQ multiplex PCR; TCRdb keeps in-frame clones, though not all of them. The data hold fewer than 85,000 clones, with approximately 96% observed a single time. The receptor was isolated from a woman between 18 and 30 years old in good health and CMV-seronegative. Specimen: PBMCs.

CDR3 in amino acids: CASSLASVYEQYF. Here the CDR3 DNA reads TGCGCCAGCAGCTTGGCCTCCGTTTACGAGCAGTACTTC. The rearrangement uses TRBV5-1 and TRBJ2-7; D remains unclear. CDR1 SGHRS and CDR2 YFSETQ come from the germline V gene. The CDR3 extends over 13 amino acids. V lost 0 bases, J lost 4 bases, and 8 bases lay in between.